Below, 27 T cell receptor beta chains from the same sample are listed, as sequenced in a study of regulatory and conventional T cells in RAG deficiency. Blood CD4+ CD25-low CD127-high conventional T cells supplied the genomic DNA template. Method: immunoSEQ multiplex PCR; TCRdb's copy keeps in-frame clones and lacks some. Of approximately 28,000 clones in the sample, nearly 95% were seen once. These data are also associated with another study on regulatory T cells. That source adds: Primers: 52 TRBV forward and 13 TRBJ reverse.

The sequenced material came from CD25- CD4+ T cells sorted from blood. Source of these receptors: a human donor in good health.

A note on this clone: Other DNA sequences in this sample translate to the same CDR3. The rearrangement joins TRBV7-6 to TRBJ1-2; 10 positions match TRBD1. This CDR3 has 15 residues. Trimming at V came to 5 bases and at J to 4 bases, leaving 7 bases not matched to a gene. Germline lookup yields CDR1 SGHVS and CDR2 FNYEAQ. The CDR3 is CASSLTDRGLYGYTF. In DNA, the CDR3 is TGTGCCAGCAGCCTAACAGACAGGGGGCTCTATGGCTACACCTTC.

This chain joins TRBV28 and TRBJ2-7; 10 nucleotides line up with TRBD1. The CDR3 has 15 residues. Trimming removed 4 bases from V and 4 bases from J; junction bases left unmatched: 7. The germline CDR1 and CDR2 sequences are MDHEN and SYDVKM. In nucleotides, the CDR3 is TGTGCCAGCAGTTATGCCGGGACAGGGGAGTACGAGCAGTACTTC. Amino acid sequence: CASSYAGTGEYEQYF.

Written as DNA, the CDR3 is TGTGCCAGCAGCTTCGGACAGGGGGCGGGAGGCTACACCTTC. It yields the protein CASSFGQGAGGYTF. The chain combines TRBV7-9 with TRBJ1-2; 11 positions agree with TRBD1. CDR3 size: 14 residues. The V gene end was trimmed by 3 bases and the J gene end by 8 bases; junction bases not matched to a gene: 5. Germline CDR1 reads SEHNR; CDR2 reads FQNEAQ (reference sequence). The variable domain in full, completed from reference TRBV7-9 and TRBJ1-2, reads DTGVSQNPRHKITKRGQNVTFRCDPISEHNRLYWYRQTLGQGPEFLTYFQNEAQLEKSRLLSDRFSAERPKGSFSTLEIQRTEQGDSAMYLCASSFGQGAGGYTFGSGTRLTVV.

The gene calls are TRBV18 and TRBJ2-1; 9 bases are a match to TRBD1. This CDR3 spans 16 amino acids. The J segment lost 4 bases and the V segment lost 2 bases, leaving 6 bases of the junction unmatched. CDR1 and CDR2 (germline): KGHSH, LQKENI. The CDR3 is CASSPGGTGYYNEQFF. Written as DNA, the CDR3 is TGTGCCAGCTCACCAGGGGGGACAGGGTATTACAATGAGCAGTTCTTC.

The rearrangement uses TRBV10-1 and TRBJ2-4; D is possibly TRBD1 (6 bases). Germline CDR1 reads WNHNN; CDR2 reads SYGVQD (reference sequence). Trimming stripped 3 bases from V and 4 bases from J, with 10 bases between. The CDR3 extends over 14 amino acids. As DNA, the CDR3 is TGCGCCAGCAGTGAACAGGGCCGGAAAAACATTCAGTACTTC. The encoded protein is CASSEQGRKNIQYF.

The V and J genes are TRBV7-3 and TRBJ2-5; unclear D gene. Germline lookup yields CDR1 SGHTA and CDR2 FQGTGA. This CDR3 has 13 amino acids. The V gene lost 3 bases and the J gene lost 2 bases, with 7 bases spanning the gap. The CDR3 nucleotides are TGTGCCAGCAGCTTTCCCACTCAAGAGACCCAGTACTTC. Encoded protein: CASSFPTQETQYF.

This sequence joins TRBV29-1 and TRBJ1-1; D may be TRBD1 (6 bases). Germline values: CDR1 SQVTM, CDR2 ANQGSEA. The CDR3 has 15 amino acids. V shed 6 bases and J shed 7 bases, with 24 bases lying between them. The CDR3 nucleotides are TGCAGCGTCTTTGACCCGGGACATCGGGCTAATGAAGCTTTCTTT. Its protein is CSVFDPGHRANEAFF.

The table lists this clone with a count of one. The CDR3 region has the DNA TGTGCCAGCAGCCGGCAAGGGACAGGGGTGGCCGGGGAGCTGTTTTTT. Amino acids: CASSRQGTGVAGELFF. The rearrangement joins TRBV9 to TRBJ2-2; 10 bases are shared with TRBD1. Germline trimming cut 4 bases from V and 6 bases from J; bases unmatched to any gene: 9. The CDR3 extends over 16 amino acids. Per the germline V gene, CDR1 is SGDLS and CDR2 is YYNGEE.

The chain is built from TRBV10-2 and TRBJ1-2; the D gene is possibly TRBD1 (5 bases). The V end lost 7 bases, the J end lost 3 bases, and 12 bases lay between the germline ends. The CDR3 loop spans 13 amino acids. Germline CDR1 WSHSY, CDR2 SAAADI. Here the CDR3 DNA reads TGCGCCAGCAAGGAAGGGGCAGACTATGGCTACACCTTC. This encodes CASKEGADYGYTF.

The chain combines TRBV12-5 with TRBJ2-3, with 8 nucleotides matching TRBD1. Germline V lookup: CDR1 LGHNT, CDR2 FRNRAP. Trimming took 6 bases from V and 9 from J; bases not matched to a gene: 14. The CDR3 loop spans 15 amino acids. The CDR3 DNA is TGTGCTAGTGGGGACCGGGACAGGACTCTTGGAACGCAGTATTTT. As protein: CASGDRDRTLGTQYF.

V is TRBV19 and J is TRBJ2-2, with TRBD1 matching over 10 bases. V trimming: 5 bases; J trimming: 5 bases; junction bases outside the gene matches: 5. The germline gives CDR1 LNHDA, CDR2 SQIVND (reference sequence). This CDR3 is 15 amino acids long. The CDR3 coding sequence is TGTGCCAGTAGTCTAAGACAGGGGGCAACCGGGGAGCTGTTTTTT. It specifies CASSLRQGATGELFF. Variable domain in full (rest from reference TRBV19 and TRBJ2-2): DGGITQSPKYLFRKEGQNVTLSCEQNLNHDAMYWYRQDPGQGLRLIYYSQIVNDFQKGDIAEGYSVSREKKESFPLTVTSAQKNPTAFYLCASSLRQGATGELFFGEGSRLTVL.

This chain connects TRBV30 to TRBJ1-4; TRBD1 matches at 7 bases. CDR3 size: 13 residues. J gave up 4 bases and V 5 bases, and 4 bases lay outside the gene matches. Per germline, CDR1 GTSNPN and CDR2 SVGIG (reference sequence). CDR3 nucleotides: TGTGCCTGGGACAGGGTTCGTAATGAAAAACTGTTTTTT. The encoded protein is CAWDRVRNEKLFF. The variable domain in full, completed from reference TRBV30 and TRBJ1-4, reads SQTIHQWPATLVQPVGSPLSLECTVEGTSNPNLYWYRQAAGRGLQLLFYSVGIGQISSEVPQNLSASRPQDRQFILSSKKLLLSDSGFYLCAWDRVRNEKLFFGSGTQLSVL.

The chain carries TRBV5-1 and TRBJ2-7, with D maybe TRBD2 (5 bases). Per the germline V gene, CDR1 is SGHRS and CDR2 is YFSETQ. The V gene lost 4 bases and the J gene lost 1 base, with 12 bases spanning the gap. The CDR3 has 14 amino acids. The CDR3 region is CASSPDWESYEQYF. The CDR3 nucleotides read TGCGCCAGCAGCCCGGACTGGGAATCCTACGAGCAGTACTTC.

CDR3 residues: CASSFRGATEAFF. The CDR3 coding sequence is TGTGCCAGCAGCTTCCGGGGAGCCACTGAAGCTTTCTTT. The chain links TRBV7-2 to TRBJ1-1, with D unresolved. Germline assignment: CDR1 SGHTA and CDR2 FQGNSA. The V end lost 3 bases, the J end lost 4 bases, and 9 bases lay between the germline ends. This CDR3 is built from 13 residues.

The chain is built from TRBV5-8 and TRBJ2-3; 10 bases are a match to TRBD2. Per the germline V gene, CDR1 is SGHTS and CDR2 is YDEGEE. V trimming: 2 bases; J trimming: 4 bases; junction bases outside the gene matches: 4. The CDR3 runs to 15 residues. The CDR3 here is CASSFSGGVADTQYF. In nucleotides, the CDR3 is TGTGCCAGCAGCTTCAGCGGGGGGGTGGCAGATACGCAGTATTTT. The whole variable domain, filled in from reference TRBV5-8 and TRBJ2-3, reads EAGVTQSPTHLIKTRGQQATLRCSPISGHTSVYWYQQALGLGLQFLLWYDEGEERNRGNFPPRFSGRQFPNYSSELNVNALELEDSALYLCASSFSGGVADTQYFGPGTRLTVL.

In DNA form, the CDR3 reads TGCGCCAGCAGCTTGGTGGGCAGGGCCCTAGAAGCCGGGGAGCTGTTTTTT. It yields the protein CASSLVGRALEAGELFF. The genes are TRBV5-1 and TRBJ2-2; weak D call: TRBD1 (5 bases). The CDR3 length is 17 residues. V was trimmed by 0 bases and J by 6 bases, leaving 18 bases between them. Germline-derived CDR1 and CDR2 are SGHRS and YFSETQ.

The J gene is TRBJ2-5, the V gene TRBV7-2, with 7 bases that match TRBD2. Germline assignment: CDR1 SGHTA and CDR2 FQGNSA. Germline trimming cut 5 bases from V and 2 bases from J; bases unmatched to any gene: 5. CDR3 length: 14 residues. The CDR3 DNA is TGTGCCAGCAGCCCCCGGGGGGATCAAGAGACCCAGTACTTC. Residues: CASSPRGDQETQYF.

The CDR3 reads CASGGNYGYTF. The CDR3 DNA reads TGTGCCAGCGGAGGTAACTATGGCTACACCTTC. This chain links TRBV27 with TRBJ1-2, with no clear D. CDR1 is MNHEY and CDR2 is SMNVEV in the germline V gene (reference sequence). This CDR3 has 11 amino acids. V was clipped by 8 bases and J by 1 base, with 5 bases between them.

The chain couples TRBV4-1 to TRBJ2-3; 8 nucleotides agree with TRBD1. Germline trimming cut 4 bases from V and 9 bases from J; bases unmatched to any gene: 12. The CDR3 runs 15 residues. The germline gives CDR1 MGHRA, CDR2 YSYEKL. DNA of the CDR3: TGCGCCAGCAGCCGCTATGGGACAGGAGAGGACACGCAGTATTTT. Its translation is CASSRYGTGEDTQYF.

The gene calls are TRBV7-9 and TRBJ2-3; 7 bases are shared with TRBD2. V shed 0 bases, J shed 6 bases, and the junction held 0 bases outside the gene matches. Germline CDR1 reads SEHNR; CDR2 reads FQNEAQ (reference sequence). The CDR3 consists of 13 residues. CDR3 region: CASSLAGGDTQYF. For the CDR3, the DNA is TGTGCCAGCAGCTTAGCGGGGGGGGATACGCAGTATTTT.

This sequence joins TRBV5-1 and TRBJ2-1; D is perhaps TRBD1 (7 bases). CDR1 is SGHRS, CDR2 YFSETQ, per germline. The CDR3 is made up of 14 amino acids. V was pared by 6 bases and J by 4 bases, with 14 bases between. In DNA, the CDR3 is TGCGCCAGCATAGACAGGGAGGCTTACAATGAGCAGTTCTTC. Its translation: CASIDREAYNEQFF.

The rearrangement links TRBV19 to TRBJ1-2; D is uncertain. V lost 5 bases and J 7 bases, leaving 11 bases between the germline ends. CDR1 is LNHDA, CDR2 SQIVND, per germline (reference sequence). The CDR3 extends over 12 amino acids. This chain's CDR3 is CASSPAFGGYTF. CDR3 DNA: TGTGCCAGTAGTCCCGCATTCGGTGGCTACACCTTC.

The rearrangement uses TRBV6-1 and TRBJ1-2; maybe TRBD1 (5 bases). The CDR3 contains 12 residues. Trimming removed 6 bases at V and 5 bases at J, with 10 bases between. Germline CDR1 and CDR2: MNHNS and SASEGT. The CDR3 loop is CASSPGPYGYTF. Written as DNA, the CDR3 is TGTGCCAGCAGCCCAGGGCCGTATGGCTACACCTTC.

The J gene is TRBJ1-1, the V gene TRBV29-1, with 7 bases that match TRBD1. The CDR3 loop spans 13 amino acids. CDR1 is SQVTM and CDR2 is ANQGSEA in the germline V gene. The ends lost 8 bases at V and 6 bases at J; junction bases unmatched: 12. CDR3 protein: CSPHQGGGAEAFF. The CDR3 DNA sequence: TGCAGCCCCCATCAGGGGGGCGGAGCTGAAGCTTTCTTT. Full variable domain (remainder filled in from reference TRBV29-1 and TRBJ1-1): SAVISQKPSRDICQRGTSLTIQCQVDSQVTMMFWYRQQPGQSLTLIATANQGSEATYESGFVIDKFPISRPNLTFSTLTVSNMSPEDSSIYLCSPHQGGGAEAFFGQGTRLTVV.

This clone was seen once. This chain links TRBV9 with TRBJ1-6; 12 bases are a match to TRBD1. The ends lost 4 bases at V and 5 bases at J; junction bases unmatched: 13. Germline lookup yields CDR1 SGDLS and CDR2 YYNGEE. CDR3 size: 19 residues. The CDR3, as DNA: TGTGCCAGCAGCTCCGGGACTTGGGACAGGGGGCTGGATAATTCACCCCTCCACTTT. Encoded protein: CASSSGTWDRGLDNSPLHF.

The chain combines TRBV6-1 with TRBJ1-5, with 10 nucleotides matching TRBD1. The length of the CDR3 is 15 residues. V was clipped by 5 bases and J by 6 bases; unmatched bases: 7. Germline-derived CDR1 and CDR2 are MNHNS and SASEGT. CDR3 protein: CASSRQGAQGQPQHF. The CDR3, as DNA: TGTGCCAGCAGTCGACAGGGGGCGCAGGGTCAGCCCCAGCATTTT.

This clone was detected only once. The V gene is TRBV11-1, the J gene TRBJ2-3; the D gene is possibly TRBD1 (7 bases). The germline CDR1 and CDR2 sequences are SGHAT and FQDESV (reference sequence). CDR3 length equals 15 residues. The V end was cut by 3 bases, the J end by 4 bases, with 14 bases between. The CDR3 DNA sequence: TGTGCCAGCAGCTTGGAGGGGGCGGCAGCAGATACGCAGTATTTT. Residues: CASSLEGAAADTQYF.